A selection of T cell receptor beta chains follows, all from one sample in a study of T-cell reconstitution after alpha-beta-depleted transplantation in children. MiXCR, run by TCRdb on the PCR reads, gives a single entry per CDR3 protein. Among some 840,000 distinct CDR3 sequences listed, about 16% were seen once. Sequences were derived from PBMCs, mostly from graft donor cells, sampled 360 days after TCRalphabeta/CD19-depleted stem cell transplant. These receptors were collected from a male patient younger than 18 who had a stem cell transplant for acute lymphoblastic leukemia, so the T cells may come from the graft donor. The conserved cysteine and the conserved F or W are not part of the CDR3 here.

v_call	j_call	cdr3_aa
TRBV5-1	TRBJ1-1	ASSFHPMENTEAF
TRBV20-1	TRBJ2-2	SAADRNTGELF
TRBV3-1	TRBJ1-2	ASSQADGYT
TRBV4-1	TRBJ2-7	ASSQDRSGTLY
TRBV29-1	TRBJ1-5	SVGQGARQPQH
TRBV10-3	TRBJ2-3	AISEPQGSSTDTQY
TRBV6-1	TRBJ2-5	ASKLAGGPQETQY
TRBV7-9	TRBJ1-5	ASSHVQGVGNQPQH
TRBV9	TRBJ1-4	ASSLRAGGEKLF
TRBV11-2	TRBJ1-1	ASSPRTARNTEAF
TRBV30	TRBJ1-5	AWTQGFNQPQH
TRBV5-1	TRBJ2-7	ASSRASALAGVYEQY
TRBV24-1	TRBJ2-3	ATRDRTDTQY
TRBV20-1	TRBJ2-1	SAQFSGRIFEQF
TRBV18	TRBJ2-3	ASSPTRLPTDTQY
TRBV18	TRBJ2-7	ASSPYWQGPSYEQY
TRBV25-1	TRBJ2-1	ASSRKYNEQF
TRBV10-3	TRBJ2-7	AISSSGRPYEQY
TRBV3-1	TRBJ1-2	ASSQGQGIHGYT
TRBV2	TRBJ2-4	ASNSPAKNIQY
TRBV7-9	TRBJ1-4	ASSTIHRGESEKLF
TRBV11-2	TRBJ2-3	ASSLDEGPPDTQY
TRBV25-1	TRBJ2-1	ASSGGLAGEQF
TRBV20-1	TRBJ1-5	SGSGQTNQPQH
TRBV11-2	TRBJ2-1	ASSSQLRREQF
TRBV21-1	TRBJ2-5	ASSKRGLHQETQY
TRBV7-8	TRBJ2-5	ASSLAGGSQETQY
TRBV9	TRBJ2-1	ASSGLAATPKGTYNEQF
TRBV7-3	TRBJ2-3	ASSHTGGTDTQY
TRBV5-1	TRBJ2-3	ASSLEDSELTDTQY
TRBV9	TRBJ2-1	ASSVQGGPLYNEQF
TRBV12-3/TRBV12-4	TRBJ1-5	ASSLVEGGYQPQH